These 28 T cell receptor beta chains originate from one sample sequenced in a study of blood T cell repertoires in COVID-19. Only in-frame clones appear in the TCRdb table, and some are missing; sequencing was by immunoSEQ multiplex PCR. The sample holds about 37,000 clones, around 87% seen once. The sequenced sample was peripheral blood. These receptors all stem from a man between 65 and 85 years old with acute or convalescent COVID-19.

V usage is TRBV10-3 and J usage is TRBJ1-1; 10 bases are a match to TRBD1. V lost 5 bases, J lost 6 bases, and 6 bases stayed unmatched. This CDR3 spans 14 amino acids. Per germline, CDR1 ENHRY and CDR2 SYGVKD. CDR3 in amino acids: CAISPGTGEAEAFF. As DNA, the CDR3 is TGTGCCATCAGTCCCGGGACAGGGGAAGCTGAAGCTTTCTTT.

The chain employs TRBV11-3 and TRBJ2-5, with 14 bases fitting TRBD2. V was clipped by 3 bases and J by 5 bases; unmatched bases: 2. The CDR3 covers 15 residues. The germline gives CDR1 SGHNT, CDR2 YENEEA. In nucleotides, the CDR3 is TGTGCCAGCAGCTTCGGGACTAGCGGGAGCGAGACCCAGTACTTC. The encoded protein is CASSFGTSGSETQYF.

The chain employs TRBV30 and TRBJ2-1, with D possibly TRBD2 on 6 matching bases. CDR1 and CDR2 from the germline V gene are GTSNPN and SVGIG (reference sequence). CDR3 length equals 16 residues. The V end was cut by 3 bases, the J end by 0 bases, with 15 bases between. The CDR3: CAWRRGPFSSYNEQFF. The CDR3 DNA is TGTGCCTGGAGGCGGGGACCCTTTAGCTCCTACAATGAGCAGTTCTTC.

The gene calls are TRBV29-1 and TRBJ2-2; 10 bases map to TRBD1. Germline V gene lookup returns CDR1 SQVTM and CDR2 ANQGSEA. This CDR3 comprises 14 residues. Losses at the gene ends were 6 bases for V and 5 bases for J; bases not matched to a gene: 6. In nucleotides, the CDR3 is TGCAGCGTCGTGACAGGGGGCGCGACCGGGGAGCTGTTTTTT. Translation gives CSVVTGGATGELFF.

CDR3 residues: CASSQVELAGAPNTGELFF. CDR3 nucleotide sequence: TGCGCCAGCAGCCAAGTGGAACTAGCGGGAGCCCCGAACACCGGGGAGCTGTTTTTT. The J gene is TRBJ2-2, the V gene TRBV4-1; TRBD2 matches at 11 bases. Germline V CDR1 and CDR2: MGHRA, YSYEKL. Trimming cost V 1 base and J 0 bases; bases outside gene matches: 7. The CDR3 runs to 19 residues.

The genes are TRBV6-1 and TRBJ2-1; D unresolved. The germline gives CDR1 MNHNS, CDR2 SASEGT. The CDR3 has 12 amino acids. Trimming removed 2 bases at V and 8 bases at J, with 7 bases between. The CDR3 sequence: CASSERSYEQFF. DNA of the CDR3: TGTGCCAGCAGTGAAAGGAGTTATGAGCAGTTCTTC.

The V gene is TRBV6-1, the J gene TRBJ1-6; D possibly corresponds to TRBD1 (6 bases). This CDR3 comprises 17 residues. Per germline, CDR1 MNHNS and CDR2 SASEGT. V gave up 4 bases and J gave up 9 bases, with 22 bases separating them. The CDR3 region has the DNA TGTGCCAGCAGTGTCCGGGGGGCAGACCTTTATGGTTCACCCCTCCACTTT. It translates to CASSVRGADLYGSPLHF.

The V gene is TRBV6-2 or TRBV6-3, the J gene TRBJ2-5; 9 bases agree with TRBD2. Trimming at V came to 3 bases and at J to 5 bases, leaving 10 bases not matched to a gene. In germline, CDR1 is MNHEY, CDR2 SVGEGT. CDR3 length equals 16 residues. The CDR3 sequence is CASSYSASGMKETQYF. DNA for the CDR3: TGTGCCAGCAGTTATTCGGCTAGCGGGATGAAGGAGACCCAGTACTTC.

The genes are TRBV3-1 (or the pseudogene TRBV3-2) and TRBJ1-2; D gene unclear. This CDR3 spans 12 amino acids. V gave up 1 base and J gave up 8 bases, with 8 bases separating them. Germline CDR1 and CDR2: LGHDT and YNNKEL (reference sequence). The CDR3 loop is CASSQALRGYTF. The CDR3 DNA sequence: TGTGCCAGCAGCCAAGCCCTGAGGGGCTACACCTTC.

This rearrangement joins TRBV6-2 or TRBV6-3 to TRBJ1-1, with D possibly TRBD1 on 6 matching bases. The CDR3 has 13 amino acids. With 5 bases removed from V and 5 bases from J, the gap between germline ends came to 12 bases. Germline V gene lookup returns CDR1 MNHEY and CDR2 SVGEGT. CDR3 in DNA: TGTGCCAGCAGTCGGGAGGGGGTTACTGAAGCTTTCTTT. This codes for CASSREGVTEAFF.

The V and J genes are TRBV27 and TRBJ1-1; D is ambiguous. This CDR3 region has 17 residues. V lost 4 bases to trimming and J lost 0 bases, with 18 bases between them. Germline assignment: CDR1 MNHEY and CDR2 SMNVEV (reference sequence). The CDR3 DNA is TGTGCCAGCAGTTCCCCTCCTCTTCGACACGTGAACACTGAAGCTTTCTTT. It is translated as CASSSPPLRHVNTEAFF.

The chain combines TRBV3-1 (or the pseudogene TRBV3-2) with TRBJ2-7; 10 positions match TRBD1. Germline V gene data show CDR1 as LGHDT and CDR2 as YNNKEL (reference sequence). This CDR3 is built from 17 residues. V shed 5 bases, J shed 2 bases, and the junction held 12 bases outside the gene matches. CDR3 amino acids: CASSYSGQGRGPYEQYF. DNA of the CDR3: TGTGCCAGCAGCTATTCGGGACAGGGGAGGGGCCCCTACGAGCAGTACTTC.

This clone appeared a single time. The CDR3 DNA sequence: TGTGCCAGCAGTAGACAGGGGGCTGACGGTGGCTACACCTTC. This translates into CASSRQGADGGYTF. The chain is built from TRBV2 and TRBJ1-2, with 10 positions matching TRBD1. V was clipped by 5 bases and J by 7 bases; unmatched bases: 7. This CDR3 has 14 residues. The germline V gene has CDR1 SNHLY and CDR2 FYNNEI. The full variable domain, rest sourced from reference TRBV2 and TRBJ1-2, is EPEVTQTPSHQVTQMGQEVILRCVPISNHLYFYWYRQILGQKVEFLVSFYNNEISEKSEIFDDQFSVERPDGSNFTLKIRSTKLEDSAMYFCASSRQGADGGYTFGSGTRLTVV.

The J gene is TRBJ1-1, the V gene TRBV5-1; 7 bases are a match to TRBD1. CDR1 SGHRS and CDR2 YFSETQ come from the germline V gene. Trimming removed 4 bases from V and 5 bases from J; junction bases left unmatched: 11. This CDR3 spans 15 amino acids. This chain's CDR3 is CASSDQTGVWTEAFF. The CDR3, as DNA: TGCGCCAGCAGCGACCAAACAGGGGTTTGGACTGAAGCTTTCTTT.

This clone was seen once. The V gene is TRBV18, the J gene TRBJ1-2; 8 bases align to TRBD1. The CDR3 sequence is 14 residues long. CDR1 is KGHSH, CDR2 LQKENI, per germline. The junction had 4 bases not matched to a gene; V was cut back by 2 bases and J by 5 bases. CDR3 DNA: TGTGCCAGCTCACCAGCGACAGGGGCGTATGGCTACACCTTC. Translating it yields CASSPATGAYGYTF.

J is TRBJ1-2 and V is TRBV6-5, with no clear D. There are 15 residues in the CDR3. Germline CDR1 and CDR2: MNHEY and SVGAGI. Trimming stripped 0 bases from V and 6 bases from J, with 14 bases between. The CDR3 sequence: CASSYSRRLGHGYTF. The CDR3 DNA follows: TGTGCCAGCAGTTACTCTCGTCGACTAGGGCATGGCTACACCTTC.

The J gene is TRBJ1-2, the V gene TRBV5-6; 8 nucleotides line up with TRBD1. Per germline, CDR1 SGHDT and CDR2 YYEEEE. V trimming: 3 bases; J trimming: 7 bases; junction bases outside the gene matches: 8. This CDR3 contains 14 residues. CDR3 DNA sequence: TGTGCCAGCAGCTCCTGGACAGGGTGGGGTGGCTACACCTTC. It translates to CASSSWTGWGGYTF.

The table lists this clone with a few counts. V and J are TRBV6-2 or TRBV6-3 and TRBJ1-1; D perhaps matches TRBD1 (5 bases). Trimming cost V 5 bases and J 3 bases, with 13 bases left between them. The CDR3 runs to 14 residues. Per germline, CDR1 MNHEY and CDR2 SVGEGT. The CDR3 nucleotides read TGTGCCAGCAGTAGACAGCTGCCGGACACTGAAGCTTTCTTT. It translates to CASSRQLPDTEAFF.

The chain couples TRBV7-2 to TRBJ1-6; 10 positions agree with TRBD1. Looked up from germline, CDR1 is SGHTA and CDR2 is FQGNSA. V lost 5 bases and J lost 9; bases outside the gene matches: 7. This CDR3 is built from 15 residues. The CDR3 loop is CASSPRTGGGSPLHF. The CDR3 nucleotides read TGTGCCAGCAGCCCCCGGACAGGGGGAGGTTCACCCCTCCACTTT. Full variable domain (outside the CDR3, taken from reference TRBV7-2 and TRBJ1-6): GAGVSQSPSNKVTEKGKDVELRCDPISGHTALYWYRQSLGQGLEFLIYFQGNSAPDKSGLPSDRFSAERTGGSVSTLTIQRTQQEDSAVYLCASSPRTGGGSPLHFGNGTRLTVT.

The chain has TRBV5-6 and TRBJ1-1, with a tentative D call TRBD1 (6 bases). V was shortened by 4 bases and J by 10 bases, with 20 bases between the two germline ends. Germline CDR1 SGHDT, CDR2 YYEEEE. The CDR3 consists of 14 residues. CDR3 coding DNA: TGTGCCAGCAGCCGAACGGCAGCAGGGGCAGGAGCTTTCTTT. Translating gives CASSRTAAGAGAFF.

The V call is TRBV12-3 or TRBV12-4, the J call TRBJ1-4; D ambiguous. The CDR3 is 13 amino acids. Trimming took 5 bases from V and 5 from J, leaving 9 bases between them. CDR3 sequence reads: CASSQTGNEKLFF. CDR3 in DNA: TGTGCCAGCAGTCAAACGGGGAATGAAAAACTGTTTTTT.

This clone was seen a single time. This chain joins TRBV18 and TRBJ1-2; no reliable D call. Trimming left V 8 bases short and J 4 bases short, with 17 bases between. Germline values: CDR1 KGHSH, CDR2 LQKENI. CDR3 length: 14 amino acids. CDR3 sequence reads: CASDRPEGSYGYTF. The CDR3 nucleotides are TGTGCCAGCGATCGGCCGGAGGGAAGCTATGGCTACACCTTC.

The CDR3 DNA is TGTGCCAGCAGTTCCCCCAGGGGGGAAGAGGTTGAAGCTTTCTTT. This sequence encodes CASSSPRGEEVEAFF. This chain uses TRBV28 with TRBJ1-1, with 7 positions matching TRBD1. J lost 7 bases, V lost 4 bases, and 12 bases had no gene match. The length of the CDR3 is 15 residues. Germline CDR1 reads MDHEN; CDR2 reads SYDVKM.

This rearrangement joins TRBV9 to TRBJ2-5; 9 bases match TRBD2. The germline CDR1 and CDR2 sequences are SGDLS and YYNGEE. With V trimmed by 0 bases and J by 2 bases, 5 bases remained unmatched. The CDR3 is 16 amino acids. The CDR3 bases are TGTGCCAGCAGCGTAGGGCTAGCGGGACGACAAGAGACCCAGTACTTC. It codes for CASSVGLAGRQETQYF.

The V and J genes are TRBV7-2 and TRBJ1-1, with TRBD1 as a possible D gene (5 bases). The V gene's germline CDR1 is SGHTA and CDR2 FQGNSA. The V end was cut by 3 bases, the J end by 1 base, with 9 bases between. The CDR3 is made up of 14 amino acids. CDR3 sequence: CASSFGGGNTEAFF. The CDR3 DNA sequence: TGTGCCAGCAGCTTCGGGGGAGGGAACACTGAAGCTTTCTTT.

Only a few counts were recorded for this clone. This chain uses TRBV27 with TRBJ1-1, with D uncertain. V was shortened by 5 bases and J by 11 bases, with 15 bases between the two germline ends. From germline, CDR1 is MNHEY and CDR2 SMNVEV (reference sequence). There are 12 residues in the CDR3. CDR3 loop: CASSPPRLPAFF. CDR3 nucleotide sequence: TGTGCCAGCAGTCCCCCTCGACTTCCGGCTTTCTTT.

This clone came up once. The CDR3 region is CATSDLSGNGQPQHF. CDR3 sequence (DNA): TGTGCCACCAGTGATTTGTCAGGGAACGGGCAGCCCCAGCATTTT. This chain uses TRBV24-1 with TRBJ1-5, with D perhaps matching TRBD1 (5 bases). The V gene's germline CDR1 is KGHDR and CDR2 SFDVKD. This CDR3 region has 15 residues. V dropped 0 bases and J dropped 7 bases, with 12 bases sitting between them.

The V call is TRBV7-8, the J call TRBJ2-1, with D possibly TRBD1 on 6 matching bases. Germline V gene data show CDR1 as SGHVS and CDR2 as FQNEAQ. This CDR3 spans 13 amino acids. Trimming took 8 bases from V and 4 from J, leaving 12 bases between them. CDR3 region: CASRWTEYNEQFF. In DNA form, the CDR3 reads TGTGCCAGCCGTTGGACAGAATACAATGAGCAGTTCTTC.